What follows are 31 T cell receptor beta chains derived from one specimen sequenced in a study of blood T cell repertoires in COVID-19 (dated by TCRdb to the early 2020s). Libraries were constructed by the immunoSEQ multiplex PCR assay. Held by TCRdb, this immuneACCESS table contains in-frame sequences only and omits some clones. Under half of the omission traces to an unresolved V gene where checked; the cause of the rest is unknown. Present in this sample are about 140,000 clones, 65% to 90% of which were seen just once. Less than 3% of the sample rests with the top ten. Sequencing input: peripheral blood. All receptors derive from a man between 50 and 59 years old with acute or convalescent COVID-19.

The chain couples TRBV5-1 to TRBJ2-5, with 8 bases that match TRBD2. V gave up 5 bases and J gave up 4 bases; unmatched junction bases: 10. This CDR3 has 15 residues. CDR1 is SGHRS, CDR2 YFSETQ, per germline. Here the CDR3 DNA reads TGCGCCAGCAGAAGATCCTGGAGCGGGGGAGAGACCCAGTACTTC. Amino acids: CASRRSWSGGETQYF. The full variable domain, in which reference TRBV5-1 and TRBJ2-5 provide the parts outside the CDR3, is KAGVTQTPRYLIKTRGQQVTLSCSPISGHRSVSWYQQTPGQGLQFLFEYFSETQRNKGNFPGRFSGRQFSNSRSEMNVSTLELGDSALYLCASRRSWSGGETQYFGPGTRLLVL.

The gene calls are TRBV30 and TRBJ1-1, with 7 bases matching TRBD1. This CDR3 comprises 12 residues. Trimming took 8 bases from V and 3 from J; bases not matched to a gene: 6. From germline, CDR1 is GTSNPN and CDR2 SVGIG (reference sequence). DNA of the CDR3: TGTGCCGTAGACAGGGATTACACTGAAGCTTTCTTT. Its protein is CAVDRDYTEAFF.

This clone was observed a handful of times. The chain employs TRBV11-3 and TRBJ2-7; TRBD1 aligns across 8 bases. The germline V gene has CDR1 SGHNT and CDR2 YENEEA. The length of the CDR3 is 15 residues. The junction had 9 bases not matched to a gene; V was cut back by 6 bases and J by 2 bases. The CDR3 loop is CASRGRQGAAYEQYF. The CDR3 nucleotides are TGTGCCAGCAGAGGCAGGCAGGGGGCCGCCTACGAGCAGTACTTC.

V gene TRBV13 combines with J gene TRBJ1-2; D ambiguous. The CDR3 totals 12 residues. Per the germline V gene, CDR1 is PRHDT and CDR2 is FYEKMQ (reference sequence). V lost 7 bases to trimming and J lost 8 bases, with 14 bases between them. The CDR3 protein is CASTSEGYGYTF. The CDR3 DNA reads TGTGCCAGCACCTCTGAGGGTTACGGCTACACCTTC.

The rearrangement links TRBV6-2 or TRBV6-3 to TRBJ1-1; D call uncertain. CDR3 length: 11 residues. The V end lost 6 bases, the J end lost 8 bases, and 10 bases lay between the germline ends. CDR1 is MNHEY and CDR2 is SVGEGT in the germline V gene. In DNA, the CDR3 is TGTGCCAGCAGCCAAGCGGGAGAAGCTTTCTTT. Its protein is CASSQAGEAFF.

The chain couples TRBV9 to TRBJ2-1; D is perhaps TRBD1 (5 bases). Germline CDR1 SGDLS, CDR2 YYNGEE. Trimming cost V 5 bases and J 2 bases, with 14 bases left between them. CDR3 length equals 15 residues. The CDR3 DNA reads as TGTGCCAGCAGTTTTGACAGCTTGCCCTACAATGAGCAGTTCTTC. Translation gives CASSFDSLPYNEQFF.

The chain has TRBV6-6 and TRBJ1-4; 8 nucleotides agree with TRBD1. V lost 5 bases, J lost 0 bases, and 17 bases stayed unmatched. There are 20 residues in the CDR3. CDR1 and CDR2 (germline): MNHNY, SVGAGI (reference sequence). The CDR3 DNA sequence: TGTGCCAGCAGTCTCTACTATACACAGGGGGTCCATGCAACTAATGAAAAACTGTTTTTT. Encoded protein: CASSLYYTQGVHATNEKLFF.

This sequence joins TRBV7-8 and TRBJ2-5; TRBD2 matches at 12 bases. This CDR3 is built from 16 residues. Per the germline V gene, CDR1 is SGHVS and CDR2 is FQNEAQ. V trimming: 1 base; J trimming: 2 bases; junction bases outside the gene matches: 2. The CDR3 is CASSLVLAGGQETQYF. In DNA, the CDR3 is TGTGCCAGCAGCTTAGTACTAGCGGGAGGACAAGAGACCCAGTACTTC.

J is TRBJ2-3 and V is TRBV14; 9 bases are shared with TRBD2. The CDR3 runs to 18 residues. Losses at the gene ends were 0 bases for V and 5 bases for J; bases not matched to a gene: 12. Germline lookup yields CDR1 SGHDN and CDR2 FVKESK. CDR3 sequence: CASSQDPVGGGAKDTQYF. CDR3 DNA sequence: TGTGCCAGCAGCCAAGATCCGGTTGGCGGGGGGGCGAAAGATACGCAGTATTTT.

This clone has only a few counts. As DNA, the CDR3 is TGTGCCAGCAGTGAGCTGTCGGGACAGGGTAGGGAGACCCAGTACTTC. It is translated as CASSELSGQGRETQYF. J is TRBJ2-5 and V is TRBV6-1; 9 bases fit TRBD1. The length of the CDR3 is 16 residues. CDR1 MNHNS and CDR2 SASEGT come from the germline V gene. The trim removed 3 bases at V and 5 bases at J, leaving 10 bases unmatched.

The chain uses TRBV7-9 and TRBJ1-1; D is possibly TRBD1 (6 bases). CDR3 length: 15 residues. Looked up from germline, CDR1 is SEHNR and CDR2 is FQNEAQ (reference sequence). Deletions cut 5 bases from V and 0 bases from J, with 13 bases between. CDR3 bases: TGTGCCAGCAGCCTACAGGGAATGGTGAACACTGAAGCTTTCTTT. Encoded protein: CASSLQGMVNTEAFF.

This rearrangement joins TRBV18 to TRBJ2-3; 12 nucleotides align to TRBD2. V lost 4 bases and J lost 0; bases outside the gene matches: 14. Germline values: CDR1 KGHSH, CDR2 LQKENI. CDR3 length equals 20 residues. The CDR3 sequence is CASSRKLAGGGRLSTDTQYF. The DNA of the CDR3 is TGTGCCAGCTCACGAAAACTAGCGGGGGGCGGACGCCTTAGCACAGATACGCAGTATTTT. The full variable domain, with the rest looked up from reference TRBV18 and TRBJ2-3, is NAGVMQNPRHLVRRRGQEARLRCSPMKGHSHVYWYRQLPEEGLKFMVYLQKENIIDESGMPKERFSAEFPKEGPSILRIQQVVRGDSAAYFCASSRKLAGGGRLSTDTQYFGPGTRLTVL.

The rearrangement uses TRBV6-5 and TRBJ2-7; tentative D call: TRBD1 (6 bases). V lost 7 bases to trimming and J lost 2 bases, with 15 bases between them. This CDR3 has 14 residues. In germline, CDR1 is MNHEY, CDR2 SVGAGI. The CDR3 here is CASKNRGTTYEQYF. The CDR3 DNA is TGTGCCAGCAAAAATAGGGGGACGACCTACGAGCAGTACTTC.

The rearrangement joins TRBV5-6 to TRBJ2-7; TRBD2 is a possible D gene (5 bases). The CDR3 loop spans 14 amino acids. Deletions cut 2 bases from V and 6 bases from J, with 15 bases between. Germline values: CDR1 SGHDT, CDR2 YYEEEE. The CDR3 nucleotides read TGTGCCAGCAGCTTAAAGATGACTGGAGGCGAGCAGTACTTC. It specifies CASSLKMTGGEQYF.

V gene TRBV6-5 combines with J gene TRBJ2-7, with 9 bases identical to TRBD2. This CDR3 is 15 amino acids long. Germline V CDR1 and CDR2: MNHEY, SVGAGI. V shed 5 bases, J shed 3 bases, and the junction held 8 bases outside the gene matches. In DNA, the CDR3 is TGTGCCAGCAGTAATTCGGGACTAGCCGACTACGAGCAGTACTTC. Translated, it gives CASSNSGLADYEQYF.

The V call is TRBV27, the J call TRBJ2-6; tentative D call: TRBD2 (6 bases). This CDR3 comprises 18 residues. Trimming shortened V by 1 base and J by 1 base, and 14 bases separated the two germline ends. Germline V gene data show CDR1 as MNHEY and CDR2 as SMNVEV (reference sequence). The CDR3 nucleotides are TGTGCCAGCAGTTTATATCCGGGAGACGCATCTGGGGCCAACGTCCTGACTTTC. Residues: CASSLYPGDASGANVLTF.

This chain connects TRBV6-5 to TRBJ1-2; D is unclear. There are 14 residues in the CDR3. Between the trimmed V and J ends, which lost 4 bases and 5 bases, there was a span of 14 bases. Germline V CDR1 and CDR2: MNHEY, SVGAGI. CDR3 DNA sequence: TGTGCCAGCAGTTCCGGAGCCGGGTGGTATGGCTACACCTTC. Translation gives CASSSGAGWYGYTF.

Points on this clone: The junction does not match germline at one end; this may be a read error. This chain links TRBV6-5 with TRBJ1-4; no firm D call. CDR3 length: 13 amino acids. The germline V gene encodes CDR1 MNHEY and CDR2 SVGAGI. CDR3 in amino acids: CTSSYSAPEKLFF. CDR3 coding DNA: TGTACCAGCAGTTACTCTGCGCCCGAAAAACTGTTTTTT.

V usage is TRBV5-5 and J usage is TRBJ2-4, with 8 nucleotides matching TRBD2. The CDR3 is 14 residues long. CDR1 is SGHKS and CDR2 is YYEKEE in the germline V gene (reference sequence). Germline trimming cut 8 bases from V and 8 bases from J; bases unmatched to any gene: 12. CDR3 loop: CASSQPGLGDIQYF. The CDR3 DNA sequence: TGTGCCAGTAGTCAACCGGGACTAGGGGACATTCAGTACTTC.

The J gene is TRBJ2-1, the V gene TRBV11-3; D remains ambiguous. This CDR3 is built from 13 residues. Germline V gives CDR1 SGHNT, CDR2 YENEEA. The ends were cut back, 2 bases at V and 4 bases at J, with 6 bases in the middle. Here the CDR3 DNA reads TGTGCCAGCAGCTTAACTCTTTACAATGAGCAGTTCTTC. Translated, it gives CASSLTLYNEQFF.

The chain recombines TRBV3-1 (or the pseudogene TRBV3-2) with TRBJ2-7; TRBD2 agrees at 11 bases. The length of the CDR3 is 15 residues. Per germline, CDR1 LGHDT and CDR2 YNNKEL (reference sequence). The J segment lost 5 bases and the V segment lost 4 bases, leaving 7 bases of the junction unmatched. CDR3 nucleotide sequence: TGTGCCAGCAGCCTTATTAGCGGGAGGGACCACGAGCAGTACTTC. This translates into CASSLISGRDHEQYF.

The chain carries TRBV10-3 and TRBJ1-1; 9 nucleotides agree with TRBD1. Trimming removed 3 bases from V and 6 bases from J; junction bases left unmatched: 8. Per germline, CDR1 ENHRY and CDR2 SYGVKD. CDR3 length: 15 amino acids. CDR3: CAISEGTGGAAEAFF. The DNA for the CDR3 is TGTGCCATCAGTGAAGGCACAGGGGGCGCGGCTGAAGCTTTCTTT.

CDR3 protein: CASVYGTVYNSPLHF. Here the CDR3 DNA reads TGTGCCAGCGTTTACGGGACAGTTTATAATTCACCCCTCCACTTT. The rearrangement uses TRBV6-5 and TRBJ1-6, with TRBD1 matching over 7 bases. The CDR3 contains 15 residues. The trim removed 8 bases at V and 4 bases at J, leaving 8 bases unmatched. The germline V gene has CDR1 MNHEY and CDR2 SVGAGI.

This clone was found once. The chain is built from TRBV20-1 and TRBJ2-3; 9 bases line up with TRBD2. The CDR3 covers 16 residues. V was clipped by 3 bases and J by 5 bases; unmatched bases: 12. Germline V gives CDR1 DFQATT, CDR2 SNEGSKA (reference sequence). CDR3 sequence (DNA): TGCAGTGCTAGTCCTCTCACGGGACTAGCTGGAGATACGCAGTATTTT. Its protein product is CSASPLTGLAGDTQYF.

This clone was observed once. V and J are TRBV5-4 and TRBJ2-7; 13 bases map to TRBD2. The J segment lost 2 bases and the V segment lost 4 bases, leaving 9 bases of the junction unmatched. Germline values: CDR1 SGHNT, CDR2 YYREEE (reference sequence). CDR3 length equals 17 residues. DNA of the CDR3: TGTGCCAGCAGCCCCGGGACTAGCGGGGAGGGACCCTACGAGCAGTACTTC. Translating gives CASSPGTSGEGPYEQYF.

This clone was detected once. The genes are TRBV10-3 and TRBJ1-2, with 10 nucleotides matching TRBD1. V shed 6 bases and J 0 bases; nucleotides not matched to a gene: 4. Germline assignment: CDR1 ENHRY and CDR2 SYGVKD. The length of the CDR3 is 15 residues. CDR3 bases: TGTGCCATCAGGGGACAGGGGCTTCCTAACTATGGCTACACCTTC. Amino acid sequence: CAIRGQGLPNYGYTF.

V and J are TRBV6-5 and TRBJ2-5; 8 bases align to TRBD2. The CDR3 loop spans 13 amino acids. The V gene end was trimmed by 6 bases and the J gene end by 1 base; junction bases not matched to a gene: 1. Germline V gives CDR1 MNHEY, CDR2 SVGAGI. CDR3 sequence (DNA): TGTGCCAGCAGCGGGGGGGCCCAAGAGACCCAGTACTTC. Translated: CASSGGAQETQYF.

The V call is TRBV24-1, the J call TRBJ1-2; D is perhaps TRBD1 (5 bases). V was shortened by 7 bases and J by 8 bases, with 19 bases between the two germline ends. Germline CDR1 is KGHDR and CDR2 is SFDVKD. The CDR3 covers 14 residues. The CDR3: CATSVDHPGGGYTF. Here the CDR3 DNA reads TGTGCCACCAGCGTAGACCACCCCGGGGGAGGCTACACCTTC.

The rearrangement links TRBV27 to TRBJ1-2, with 7 nucleotides matching TRBD1. V shed 4 bases, J shed 6 bases, and the junction held 14 bases outside the gene matches. CDR1 and CDR2 (germline): MNHEY, SMNVEV (reference sequence). The CDR3 extends over 16 amino acids. The CDR3, as DNA: TGTGCCAGCAGTTCATTGGGAGGAGGGGGCGCCGATGGCTACACCTTC. This translates into CASSSLGGGGADGYTF.

The V gene is TRBV12-3 or TRBV12-4, the J gene TRBJ1-2; no clear D. The length of the CDR3 is 13 residues. V shed 7 bases and J shed 8 bases, with 17 bases lying between them. CDR3 in amino acids: CASTQDWTGGYTF. The CDR3 DNA follows: TGTGCCAGCACCCAAGACTGGACGGGAGGCTACACCTTC.

The chain couples TRBV5-1 to TRBJ2-3; D might be TRBD2 (6 bases). The V gene's germline CDR1 is SGHRS and CDR2 YFSETQ. The CDR3 extends over 14 amino acids. V was pared by 3 bases and J by 6 bases, with 14 bases between. In DNA form, the CDR3 reads TGCGCCAGCAGCTATGGAGGGAGATCCGATACGCAGTATTTT. This encodes CASSYGGRSDTQYF.